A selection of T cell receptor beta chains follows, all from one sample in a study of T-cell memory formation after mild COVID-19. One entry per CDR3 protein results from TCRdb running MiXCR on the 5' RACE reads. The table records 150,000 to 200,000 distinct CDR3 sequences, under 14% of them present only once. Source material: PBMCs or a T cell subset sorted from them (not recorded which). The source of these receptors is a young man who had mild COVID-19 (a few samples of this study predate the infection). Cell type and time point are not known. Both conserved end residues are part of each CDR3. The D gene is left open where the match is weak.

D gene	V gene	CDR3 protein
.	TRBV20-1	CSTPAEMNTEAFF
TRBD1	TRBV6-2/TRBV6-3	CASSPTGGIEAFF
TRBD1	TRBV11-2	CASSQTTGSEWPQHF
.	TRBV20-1	CSARDPGKATYEQYF
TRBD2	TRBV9	CASSVGLPGAGVSGTQYF
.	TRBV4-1	CASSQVGSRGGKGANVLTF
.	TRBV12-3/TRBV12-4	CASSLGRQEAFF
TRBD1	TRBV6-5	CASTHGDRHPGGRGYTF
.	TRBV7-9	CASSNVTGNSPLHF
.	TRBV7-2	CASSLASNQETQYF
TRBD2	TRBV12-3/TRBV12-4	CASSASGGGPTDTQYF
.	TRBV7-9	CASSQQAFSTDTQYF
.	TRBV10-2	CASISPAYEQYF
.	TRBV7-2	CASSLEGNTIYF
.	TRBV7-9	CASSLVLLIGELFF
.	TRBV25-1	CASSATATNEKLFF
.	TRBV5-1	CASSLIGGLYNEQFF
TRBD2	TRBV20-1	CSATAGGPDTQYF
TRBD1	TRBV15	CATSRRDRDEAFF
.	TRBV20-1	CSARRDTYGYTF
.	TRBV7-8	CASSLGASSYNSPLHF
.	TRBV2	CASRPGPNEQFF
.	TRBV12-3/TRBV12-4	CASKGPGDNTEAFF
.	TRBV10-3	CAISGTNEKLFF
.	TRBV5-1	CASSTQGGGTEAFF
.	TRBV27	CASSPWVGNSPLHF
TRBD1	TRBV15	CATARDRVYEQYF
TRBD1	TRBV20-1	CSAGDRRQETQYF
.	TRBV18	CASSPPGDGDTQYF
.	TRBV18	CASSPRGGMNTEAFF
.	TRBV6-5	CASSSRDPISFGNTIYF
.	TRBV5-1	CASSLVRTDYEQYF
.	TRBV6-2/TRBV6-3	CASSSGVGPKNIQYF
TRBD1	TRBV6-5	CASRRTGGNHEQYF
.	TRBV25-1	CASSDQGNQPQHF
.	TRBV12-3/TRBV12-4	CASSLGRQLSPLHF
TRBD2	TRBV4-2	CASSQDSGFRGTQYF
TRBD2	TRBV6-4	CASSASGGATDTQYF
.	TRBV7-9	CASSSLGSGITEAFF
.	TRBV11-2	CASSRLGGGTEAFF
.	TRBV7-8	CASSLRGGQQGAGELFF
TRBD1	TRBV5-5	CASRETGQNNSPLHF
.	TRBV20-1	CSARLPGSQETQYF
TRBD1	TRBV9	CASRDRDNSPLHF
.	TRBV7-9	CASSSRVGLNEKLFF
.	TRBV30	CAWSVDTGFGETQYF
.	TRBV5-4	CASSLKKSSYNEQFF
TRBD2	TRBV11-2	CASSLGTSYNEQFF
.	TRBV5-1	CASSLKSGEEKLFF
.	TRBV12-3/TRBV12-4	CASSPGREWAEAFF
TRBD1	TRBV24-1	CATSGTGGSETQYF
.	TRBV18	CASSLLQGPYNSPLHF
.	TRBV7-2	CASSGSETQYF